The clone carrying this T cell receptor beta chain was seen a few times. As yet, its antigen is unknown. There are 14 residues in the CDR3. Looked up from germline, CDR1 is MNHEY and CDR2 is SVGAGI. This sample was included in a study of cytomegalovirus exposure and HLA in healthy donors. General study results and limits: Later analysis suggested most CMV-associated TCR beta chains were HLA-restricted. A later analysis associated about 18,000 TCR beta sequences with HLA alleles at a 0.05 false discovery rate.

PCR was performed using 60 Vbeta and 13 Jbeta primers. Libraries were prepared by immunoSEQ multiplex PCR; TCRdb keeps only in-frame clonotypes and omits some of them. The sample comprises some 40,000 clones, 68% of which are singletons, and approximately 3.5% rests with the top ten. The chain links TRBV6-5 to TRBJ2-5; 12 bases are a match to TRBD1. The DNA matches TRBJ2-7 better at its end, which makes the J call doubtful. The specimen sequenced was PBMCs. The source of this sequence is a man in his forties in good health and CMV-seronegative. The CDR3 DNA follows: TGTGCCAGCAGTTCAGGGACAGGGGGCAACGAGCAGTACTTC. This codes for CASSSGTGGNEQYF.